This TCR beta chain was found in a study of OX40 agonist ivuxolimab in advanced cancers. Study information: As their treatment, patients were administered ivuxolimab, an agonistic anti-OX40 (CD134) antibody.

In germline, CDR1 is KGHSH, CDR2 LQKENI. The CDR3 covers 15 residues. V was pared by 5 bases and J by 0 bases, with 3 bases of the junction left unmatched. Profiled with immunoSEQ multiplex PCR; TCRdb holds only in-frame clones, not every one. The sample consists of 50,000 to 75,000 clones, about 85% of them appearing once. Specimen: CD4+ or CD8+ T cells sorted from blood, collected in a trial of the OX40 agonist ivuxolimab. The chain links TRBV18 to TRBJ1-3; 8 bases fit TRBD1. The sequence was obtained from an adult with an advanced solid tumor such as melanoma, head and neck, liver or kidney cancer. CDR3 nucleotide sequence: TGTGCCAGCTCAGCGACAGGGGACTCTGGAAACACCATATATTTT. It translates to CASSATGDSGNTIYF.